Presented here are 14 T cell receptor beta chains from one specimen sequenced in a study of OX40 agonist ivuxolimab in advanced cancers. This table comes from immunoSEQ multiplex PCR, and its TCRdb copy is limited to in-frame clones, with some not included. Of about 46,000 clones in the sample, roughly nine tenths are singletons; the top ten hold 13% to 15%. The specimen comprised CD4+ or CD8+ T cells sorted from blood, sampled in a trial of the OX40 agonist ivuxolimab. The receptors stem from an adult with an advanced solid tumor such as melanoma, head and neck, liver or kidney cancer.

The chain links TRBV5-1 to TRBJ2-2, with D hard to call. The CDR3 covers 15 residues. With 7 bases removed from V and 1 base from J, the gap between germline ends came to 14 bases. Looked up from germline, CDR1 is SGHRS and CDR2 is YFSETQ. The CDR3 nucleotides are TGCGCCAGCCGGGTGAACCCCCTGAACACCGGGGAGCTGTTTTTT. Translating gives CASRVNPLNTGELFF.

The J gene is TRBJ2-1, the V gene TRBV28; TRBD1 aligns across 8 bases. In germline, CDR1 is MDHEN, CDR2 SYDVKM. The V segment lost 4 bases and the J segment 5 bases; nucleotides outside the gene matches: 10. CDR3 length: 16 amino acids. DNA of the CDR3: TGTGCCAGCAGTTCCCTCTCGTCAGGGGGCCACAATGAGCAGTTCTTC. This translates into CASSSLSSGGHNEQFF.

V is TRBV11-2 and J is TRBJ2-5, with D possibly being TRBD1 or TRBD2 (7 bases each). Near its end, the DNA agrees better with TRBJ2-7, so the J call may be wrong. CDR3 length: 17 amino acids. From germline, CDR1 is SGHAT and CDR2 FQNNGV. CDR3 amino acids: CASSSRGGQFSSYEQYF. CDR3 sequence (DNA): TGTGCCAGCAGCTCGAGGGGGGGACAGTTCAGCTCCTACGAGCAGTACTTC.

This chain uses TRBV18 with TRBJ1-1, with 7 nucleotides matching TRBD1. Germline V CDR1 and CDR2: KGHSH, LQKENI. This CDR3 contains 15 residues. V lost 4 bases and J lost 0; bases outside the gene matches: 5. The CDR3 bases are TGTGCCAGCTCACGACTGGGACAGATGAACACTGAAGCTTTCTTT. Amino acids: CASSRLGQMNTEAFF.

The V call is TRBV5-1, the J call TRBJ2-5; TRBD1 aligns across 9 bases. V was clipped by 4 bases and J by 1 base; unmatched bases: 8. CDR3 length equals 16 residues. CDR1 and CDR2 from the germline V gene are SGHRS and YFSETQ. CDR3 protein: CASSPGTGILQETQYF. The DNA for the CDR3 is TGCGCCAGCAGCCCTGGGACAGGGATCCTCCAAGAGACCCAGTACTTC.

This chain uses TRBV28 with TRBJ2-1; the match to TRBD2 covers 12 bases. Germline loops: CDR1 MDHEN, CDR2 SYDVKM. Germline trimming cut 6 bases from V and 7 bases from J; bases unmatched to any gene: 4. CDR3 length: 14 amino acids. The CDR3 DNA reads TGTGCCAGCAGCGGACTAGCGGGAAGGAATGAGCAGTTCTTC. It yields the protein CASSGLAGRNEQFF.

Only one count was recorded for this clone. The chain links TRBV7-9 to TRBJ2-7; 10 bases align to TRBD1. Trimming took 4 bases from V and 4 from J; bases not matched to a gene: 4. Germline V CDR1 and CDR2: SEHNR, FQNEAQ (reference sequence). The CDR3 extends over 14 amino acids. The CDR3 nucleotides read TGTGCCAGCAGCTCGGGACAGGGGACGTACGAGCAGTACTTC. Its protein product is CASSSGQGTYEQYF.

V is TRBV5-1 and J is TRBJ2-2, with a tentative D call TRBD2 (5 bases). Germline loops: CDR1 SGHRS, CDR2 YFSETQ. The CDR3 extends over 16 amino acids. V was pared by 0 bases and J by 1 base, with 10 bases between. This chain's CDR3 is CASSLAGSVNTGELFF. Written as DNA, the CDR3 is TGCGCCAGCAGCTTGGCGGGGTCTGTGAACACCGGGGAGCTGTTTTTT.

The rearrangement links TRBV6-4 to TRBJ2-7, with D uncertain. Trimming removed 4 bases at V and 0 bases at J, with 13 bases between. There are 15 residues in the CDR3. The V gene's germline CDR1 is MRHNA and CDR2 SNTAGT. The CDR3 region has the DNA TGTGCCAGCAGTGGCAACGGAAACTTCTCCTACGAGCAGTACTTC. It is translated as CASSGNGNFSYEQYF.

This chain uses TRBV5-4 with TRBJ2-7, with 7 bases matching TRBD1. Losses at the gene ends were 0 bases for V and 6 bases for J; bases not matched to a gene: 6. Germline loops: CDR1 SGHNT, CDR2 YYREEE (reference sequence). This CDR3 is 14 amino acids long. The CDR3 spells CASSLEYRGTEQYF. The CDR3 DNA reads as TGTGCCAGCAGCTTGGAGTACAGGGGTACCGAGCAGTACTTC.

CDR3 sequence (DNA): TGTGCCAGTAGTATTGGGGCGGAGGTTCCACCATTTTTAGATACGCAGTATTTT. Amino acid sequence: CASSIGAEVPPFLDTQYF. The chain joins TRBV19 to TRBJ2-3; D is perhaps TRBD1 or TRBD2 (5 bases each). The V gene's germline CDR1 is LNHDA and CDR2 SQIVND (reference sequence). V lost 3 bases to trimming and J lost 5 bases, with 24 bases between them. The CDR3 consists of 18 residues.

The chain employs TRBV27 and TRBJ1-5; D unresolved. The V and J ends lost 7 bases and 1 base respectively, with 17 bases between them. Germline CDR1 and CDR2: MNHEY and SMNVEV (reference sequence). The CDR3 has 16 amino acids. As DNA, the CDR3 is TGTGCCAGCATGCCCCCCAAGGGTTTCAGCAATCAGCCCCAGCATTTT. It translates to CASMPPKGFSNQPQHF.

The chain has TRBV2 and TRBJ1-2; TRBD1 matches 9 bases. The V gene end was trimmed by 6 bases and the J gene end by 8 bases; junction bases not matched to a gene: 16. Germline CDR1 is SNHLY and CDR2 is FYNNEI. This CDR3 region has 16 residues. CDR3 bases: TGTGCCAGCAGAGAGAACCTTCGGACAGGGGAGCGAGGCTACACCTTC. This encodes CASRENLRTGERGYTF.

The rearrangement uses TRBV5-1 and TRBJ2-1; 9 bases fit TRBD2. V lost 4 bases and J lost 7; bases outside the gene matches: 15. This CDR3 has 17 amino acids. From germline, CDR1 is SGHRS and CDR2 YFSETQ. CDR3 region: CASSLQGVSGSGNEQFF. The DNA of the CDR3 is TGCGCCAGCAGCCTACAAGGGGTTAGCGGGAGTGGTAATGAGCAGTTCTTC.